Reported below is one T cell receptor (beta chain). It lacks a known antigen. Base qualities are not recorded, but no much larger clone differs from it by a single base. One collaborating source in Seattle enrolled patients while the patients were actively infected and followed the patients over time throughout the course of disease. The collaborating institutions used their own protocols to collect whole blood in K2EDTA tubes. Collaborator samples were shipped for TCRbeta analysis as frozen whole blood, isolated PBMCs, or DNA extracted from either sample type. The sample comes from a study of blood T cell repertoires in COVID-19 (dated by TCRdb to 2019 to 2021). With respect to the entire study: Collaborator samples came from the United States, Italy and Spain and covered acute and convalescent phases of COVID-19. Where available, HLA class I and class II types were obtained from metadata supplied by the sample provider rather than from assay-based typing. The repertoires were made available in a free public database intended to serve as a resource for research on the immune response to SARS-CoV-2. A de-identified subject ID, COVID-19 status, age in years and sex were almost always included in the sample metadata. Subjects who had been exposed to COVID-19, were actively infected with it, or had recovered from it provided the deeply sampled blood TCRbeta repertoires that made up the dataset. Samples were obtained from the ongoing ImmuneRACE study (first 160 participants) and from some 1,300 subjects provided by 6 global collaborators. The prospective study material was composed of cDNA or gDNA derived from T cells, B-cell-depleted T cells, or PBMCs.

The immunoSEQ Assay, a bias-controlled multiplex PCR, was used to amplify TCRbeta CDR3 regions from genomic DNA. The original methods were these. The number of nucleated cells in each sample was estimated by amplification of reference gene primers within the assay. To quantify the absolute abundance of each unique TCRbeta CDR3 rearrangement, sequence reads were collapsed and filtered. For each sample, productive Simpson clonality was calculated by taking the square root of Simpson's diversity index across productive rearrangements. Not all clones reach the TCRdb copy of this immuneACCESS table, which keeps in-frame sequences only. Checked studies attribute under half of the gap to unresolved V genes and leave the rest unexplained. D and trimming were read from the DNA, whereas the V and J calls and clone size are those reported in that table. For this sample there are 200,000 to 250,000 clones; about 83% appear just once. The ten largest clones take up 0.95% to 1.5% of the sample.

The study at large found these results: The amount of clinical and demographic metadata varied by source and participant and was provided uncurated.

Sequences KGHSH (CDR1) and LQKENI (CDR2) are obtained from the germline V gene. The germline V and J ends show losses of 2 bases and 8 bases respectively, and no gene match explains 3 bases of the junction. The CDR3, cysteine through phenylalanine, is 13 amino acids long. Of the read, only the CDR3 DNA is kept; its 39 bases are in frame from base 1. Sequenced: peripheral blood. The clonotype originates from a woman aged 25 to 39 with COVID-19, enrolled during active disease. This chain joins TRBV18 to TRBJ1-2; 9 bases in the middle match TRBD1. DNA sequence: TGTGCCAGCTCACCAGTGGACAGGGGAGGCTACACCTTC. It specifies CASSPVDRGGYTF.